The rows below give T cell receptor beta chains drawn from one sample of a study of blood T cell repertoires in COVID-19. Using immunoSEQ multiplex PCR, the repertoire was profiled, and TCRdb retains in-frame clones only, with some absent. The sample has about 220,000 clones, 65% to 90% seen once. What was sequenced was peripheral blood. The receptors were gathered from a woman in her seventies with COVID-19, enrolled during active disease. The CDR3 runs from the conserved cysteine through the conserved F or W. D genes are given only for firm matches. Size values are once, few and many counts, or a class for expanded clones, and some rows have none.

TRBJ1-1	TRBV29-1	-	few	TGCAGCGTCCAGGTATGGAACACTGAAGCTTTCTTT	CSVQVWNTEAFF
TRBJ1-1	TRBV19	TRBD1	-	TGTGCCAGTAGTACAGGAGGGGGCGCGAACACTGAAGCTTTCTTT	CASSTGGGANTEAFF
TRBJ1-2	TRBV19	TRBD1	-	TGTGCCAGTAGTGCCTACCAGGGGGTCAACTATGGCTACACCTTC	CASSAYQGVNYGYTF
TRBJ2-7	TRBV5-1	TRBD1	-	TGCGCCAGCAGCTGGTCCGGGACAGGGGATGGCGAGCAGTACTTC	CASSWSGTGDGEQYF
TRBJ2-5	TRBV19	-	-	TGTGCCAGTAGTATAGAGGGGGCCACACAAGAGACCCAGTACTTC	CASSIEGATQETQYF
TRBJ2-1	TRBV7-2	-	-	TGTGCCAGCAGCTCCCCTTTCTTGGCGGGGAATGAGCAGTTCTTC	CASSSPFLAGNEQFF
TRBJ2-3	TRBV27	TRBD1	-	TGTGCCAGCAGTTTCTCAGGGGGAGCGCCCGATACGCAGTATTTT	CASSFSGGAPDTQYF
TRBJ2-1	TRBV6-5	-	-	TGTGCCAGCAGTTACTCGAGGAGCAGCGGACCGCAGTTCTTC	CASSYSRSSGPQFF
TRBJ1-1	TRBV19	TRBD1	-	TGTGCCAGTAGTCTCCGGGGACAGTCGGGTCTTGAAGCTTTCTTT	CASSLRGQSGLEAFF
TRBJ2-1	TRBV7-6	TRBD1	-	TGTGCCAGCAGCGCGGGACAGGGACCCTACAATGAGCAGTTCTTC	CASSAGQGPYNEQFF
TRBJ2-3	TRBV7-2	-	-	TGTGCCAGCAGCCCTTACAGGCTTGAAGATACGCAGTATTTT	CASSPYRLEDTQYF
TRBJ1-5	TRBV19	-	-	TGTGCCAGTAGTACGACAGGCGGGCGCAATCAGCCCCAGCATTTT	CASSTTGGRNQPQHF
TRBJ1-6	TRBV5-6	-	once	TGTGCCAGCAGCTTGGTGGGGGCTCTTGATTCACCCCTCCACTTT	CASSLVGALDSPLHF
TRBJ1-6	TRBV2	-	-	TGTGCCAGCAGTCTCGAAATAGGGGGGGCATCTGGTTCACCCCTCCACTTT	CASSLEIGGASGSPLHF
TRBJ1-6	TRBV21-1	-	-	TGTGCCAGCAGCCTAGGGGGCGGTTCACCCCTCCACTTT	CASSLGGGSPLHF
TRBJ2-7	TRBV19	TRBD2	-	TGTGCCAGTAGTATAACTAGCGGGGACACGGGCGAGCAGTACTTC	CASSITSGDTGEQYF
TRBJ1-6	TRBV4-3	TRBD1	-	TGCGCCAGCAGCGCCACAGGGGACTATAATTCACCCCTCCACTTT	CASSATGDYNSPLHF
TRBJ1-4	TRBV2	TRBD1	-	TGTGCCAGCAAACAGGGGATGGGGATCACTAATGAAAAACTGTTTTTT	CASKQGMGITNEKLFF
TRBJ1-3	TRBV7-2	TRBD1	-	TGTGCCAGCAGCTCTAAAAAGACAGGGGGCTATGCGGGAAACACCATATATTTT	CASSSKKTGGYAGNTIYF
TRBJ1-1	TRBV6-5	-	-	TGTGCCAGCAGGTCCATCATGAACACTGAAGCTTTCTTT	CASRSIMNTEAFF
TRBJ1-6	TRBV19	-	-	TGTGCCAGTAGGGAGACAGCACGTAATTCACCCCTCCACTTT	CASRETARNSPLHF
TRBJ1-5	TRBV6-2/TRBV6-3	TRBD1	-	TGTGCCAGCAGTCGACAGGGTAATCAGCCCCAGCATTTT	CASSRQGNQPQHF
TRBJ2-6	TRBV2	TRBD1	once	TGTGCCAGCAGCCCCACAGGGGTCGGGGCCAACGTCCTGACTTTC	CASSPTGVGANVLTF
TRBJ2-1	TRBV14	-	-	TGTGCCAGCAGCCAAGATCGGTACAATGAGCAGTTCTTC	CASSQDRYNEQFF
TRBJ1-1	TRBV30	-	-	TGTGCCTGGAGGGAGGGGTGGAACACTGAAGCTTTCTTT	CAWREGWNTEAFF
TRBJ2-1	TRBV6-5	TRBD2	few	TGTGCCAGCAGCCGCGGGACTACCAATGAGCAGTTCTTC	CASSRGTTNEQFF
TRBJ2-5	TRBV3-1/TRBV3-2	TRBD2	-	TGTGCCAGCAGCCAAGATATCTTCGGGGGGGCCGGAGAGACCCAGTACTTC	CASSQDIFGGAGETQYF
TRBJ2-7	TRBV7-8	-	few	TGTGCCAGCAGCACCGAACCCTTAGCGAGGAGCTCCTACGAGCAGTACTTC	CASSTEPLARSSYEQYF